These 28 T cell receptor beta chains originate from one sample sequenced in a study of long-term antiretroviral therapy in people with HIV. Runs used v3.0 of the immunoSEQ assay and were done at survey level. Sequencing was performed with immunoSEQ multiplex PCR; in TCRdb, only in-frame clones are kept and a portion is missing. The sample lists tens of thousands of clones, 75% to 85% occurring once. This specimen was unsorted PBMCs, taken 2.9 years after starting antiretroviral therapy. All receptors derive from a man aged 50 or older with HIV.

The genes are TRBV2 and TRBJ1-1; a possible D gene is TRBD1 (5 bases). Germline values: CDR1 SNHLY, CDR2 FYNNEI. Trimming stripped 10 bases from V and 4 bases from J, with 19 bases between. The CDR3 consists of 14 residues. The CDR3 reads CATNIGDGVTEAFF. The CDR3 DNA sequence: TGTGCCACAAATATCGGGGACGGGGTCACTGAAGCTTTCTTT.

The table lists this clone with a few counts. The V gene is TRBV10-3, the J gene TRBJ2-7; D may be TRBD2 (7 bases). Germline loops: CDR1 ENHRY, CDR2 SYGVKD. This CDR3 spans 14 amino acids. V lost 8 bases to trimming and J lost 3 bases, with 17 bases between them. The CDR3 region is CAISETGRDYEQYF. DNA of the CDR3: TGTGCCATCTCCGAAACAGGGAGGGACTACGAGCAGTACTTC.

This sequence joins TRBV2 and TRBJ2-1; 14 nucleotides line up with TRBD2. V shed 8 bases and J 2 bases; nucleotides not matched to a gene: 17. This CDR3 spans 20 amino acids. Per germline, CDR1 SNHLY and CDR2 FYNNEI. The CDR3 sequence: CASLRGSGTSGGRAYNEQFF. The CDR3 nucleotides are TGTGCCAGCCTCAGAGGTAGCGGGACTAGCGGGGGAAGGGCCTACAATGAGCAGTTCTTC.

The genes are TRBV5-1 and TRBJ2-2, with 14 bases aligning to TRBD2. The CDR3 contains 19 residues. With 4 bases clipped from V and 0 bases from J, the junction kept 8 bases outside the gene matches. Looked up from germline, CDR1 is SGHRS and CDR2 is YFSETQ. DNA of the CDR3: TGCGCCAGCAGCCCCTGGACTAGCGGGGGGCCCTCGAACACCGGGGAGCTGTTTTTT. Translation gives CASSPWTSGGPSNTGELFF. Filled out from reference TRBV5-1 and TRBJ2-2, the complete variable domain reads KAGVTQTPRYLIKTRGQQVTLSCSPISGHRSVSWYQQTPGQGLQFLFEYFSETQRNKGNFPGRFSGRQFSNSRSEMNVSTLELGDSALYLCASSPWTSGGPSNTGELFFGEGSRLTVL.

This chain uses TRBV4-1 with TRBJ2-4; 9 bases align to TRBD1. The CDR3 length is 13 residues. Looked up from germline, CDR1 is MGHRA and CDR2 is YSYEKL. J lost 7 bases, V lost 4 bases, and 2 bases had no gene match. CDR3 amino acids: CASSPTGGNIQYF. The CDR3 DNA sequence: TGCGCCAGCAGCCCGACAGGGGGGAACATTCAGTACTTC.

The CDR3 nucleotides are TGTGCCAGTAGTATAGATTTTGGGTCTTACAATGAGCAGTTCTTC. Protein product: CASSIDFGSYNEQFF. The chain uses TRBV19 and TRBJ2-1; no definite D call. Germline V gene lookup returns CDR1 LNHDA and CDR2 SQIVND (reference sequence). This CDR3 region has 15 residues. V lost 0 bases and J 4 bases, leaving 10 bases between the germline ends.

This chain connects TRBV6-4 to TRBJ2-3; D tentatively reads TRBD1 or TRBD2 (5 bases each). CDR3 length: 13 amino acids. V lost 3 bases and J 4 bases, leaving 8 bases between the germline ends. Germline CDR1 reads MRHNA; CDR2 reads SNTAGT. In nucleotides, the CDR3 is TGTGCCAGCAGTGAGGGGGAAGCAGATACGCAGTATTTT. Translation gives CASSEGEADTQYF.

The rearrangement links TRBV7-2 to TRBJ2-1; 12 bases line up with TRBD2. The CDR3 runs 18 residues. V lost 3 bases and J lost 7; bases outside the gene matches: 13. The germline gives CDR1 SGHTA, CDR2 FQGNSA. The CDR3 bases are TGTGCCAGCAGCTTGGTACTAGCGGGGGGCCTAGGTGGAAATGAGCAGTTCTTC. This gives the protein CASSLVLAGGLGGNEQFF.

This clone was observed a few times. The V and J genes are TRBV6-1 and TRBJ1-1; D remains unclear. Trimming cost V 2 bases and J 4 bases, with 11 bases left between them. The germline gives CDR1 MNHNS, CDR2 SASEGT. CDR3 length: 14 residues. The CDR3 DNA is TGTGCCAGCAGTGAATGGGTAATGGGCACTGAAGCTTTCTTT. Amino acid sequence: CASSEWVMGTEAFF.

The chain employs TRBV10-3 and TRBJ1-2; no reliable D call. Germline CDR1 and CDR2: ENHRY and SYGVKD. The CDR3 is made up of 12 amino acids. V was clipped by 2 bases and J by 7 bases, with 8 bases between them. The CDR3 bases are TGTGCCATCAGTGAGGGCCCGGGTGGCTACACCTTC. Protein: CAISEGPGGYTF.

V gene TRBV4-1 combines with J gene TRBJ2-2; D is uncertain. CDR3 length: 13 residues. Germline CDR1 MGHRA, CDR2 YSYEKL. Trimming removed 4 bases from V and 7 bases from J, with 10 bases in between. This CDR3 is CASSRINGGELFF. The CDR3 bases are TGCGCCAGCAGCCGGATCAACGGCGGGGAGCTGTTTTTT.

The table lists this clone with a count of one. CDR3 protein: CASQVEQGNQPQHF. The CDR3 DNA is TGTGCCAGTCAAGTCGAGCAGGGCAATCAGCCCCAGCATTTT. The chain joins TRBV2 to TRBJ1-5, with D unresolved. V was pared by 9 bases and J by 2 bases, with 14 bases between. The length of the CDR3 is 14 residues. Germline CDR1 and CDR2: SNHLY and FYNNEI.

The chain is built from TRBV7-2 and TRBJ2-1; D is perhaps TRBD1 (6 bases). CDR1 is SGHTA, CDR2 FQGNSA, per germline. This CDR3 is built from 16 residues. Trimming took off 5 bases at V and 4 bases at J, with 18 bases between the two ends. CDR3 nucleotide sequence: TGTGCCAGCAGCATTGGACAGCTCTCCCTATACAATGAGCAGTTCTTC. This codes for CASSIGQLSLYNEQFF.

The V gene is TRBV7-9, the J gene TRBJ1-2, with 8 bases that match TRBD1. This CDR3 spans 16 amino acids. CDR1 is SEHNR and CDR2 is FQNEAQ in the germline V gene (reference sequence). The trim removed 1 base at V and 4 bases at J, leaving 8 bases unmatched. The DNA of the CDR3 is TGTGCCAGCAGCTTAGTAGGGGACAGGACCACCTATGGCTACACCTTC. This sequence encodes CASSLVGDRTTYGYTF.

This clone was picked up a small number of times. The J gene is TRBJ2-2, the V gene TRBV2; D may correspond to TRBD1 or TRBD2 (5 bases each). V lost 8 bases to trimming and J lost 0 bases, with 10 bases between them. Germline assignment: CDR1 SNHLY and CDR2 FYNNEI. The length of the CDR3 is 14 residues. CDR3 sequence reads: CASGGRSNTGELFF. CDR3 nucleotides: TGTGCCAGCGGGGGACGGTCGAACACCGGGGAGCTGTTTTTT. Full variable domain (remainder filled in from reference TRBV2 and TRBJ2-2): EPEVTQTPSHQVTQMGQEVILRCVPISNHLYFYWYRQILGQKVEFLVSFYNNEISEKSEIFDDQFSVERPDGSNFTLKIRSTKLEDSAMYFCASGGRSNTGELFFGEGSRLTVL.

This clone has just a few counts. The chain recombines TRBV28 with TRBJ2-7; unclear D gene. Germline CDR1 is MDHEN and CDR2 is SYDVKM. The CDR3 totals 13 residues. V lost 2 bases to trimming and J lost 3 bases, with 8 bases between them. The CDR3 reads CASSLTASYEQYF. In DNA form, the CDR3 reads TGTGCCAGCAGTTTAACAGCGAGCTACGAGCAGTACTTC.

The rearrangement uses TRBV13 and TRBJ1-2; D might be TRBD1 (6 bases). The germline V and J ends were trimmed by 2 bases and 7 bases, with 17 bases remaining between them. Germline V gene data show CDR1 as PRHDT and CDR2 as FYEKMQ (reference sequence). This CDR3 region has 15 residues. The CDR3 sequence: CASSLRGAVIGGYTF. The CDR3 nucleotides are TGTGCCAGCAGCTTAAGGGGGGCAGTAATCGGTGGCTACACCTTC. The full variable domain, in which reference TRBV13 and TRBJ1-2 provide the parts outside the CDR3, is AAGVIQSPRHLIKEKRETATLKCYPIPRHDTVYWYQQGPGQDPQFLISFYEKMQSDKGSIPDRFSAQQFSDYHSELNMSSLELGDSALYFCASSLRGAVIGGYTFGSGTRLTVV.

This rearrangement joins TRBV4-2 to TRBJ2-1; 15 nucleotides agree with TRBD2. The V gene's germline CDR1 is LGHNA and CDR2 YNFKEQ. This CDR3 has 17 residues. V shed 4 bases and J 4 bases; nucleotides not matched to a gene: 5. The CDR3 sequence: CASSLGTSGGLYNEQFF. The CDR3 DNA reads TGTGCCAGCAGCCTGGGGACTAGCGGGGGGCTGTACAATGAGCAGTTCTTC.

The V and J genes are TRBV28 and TRBJ2-5; 7 bases are shared with TRBD1. Per germline, CDR1 MDHEN and CDR2 SYDVKM. The ends lost 7 bases at V and 2 bases at J; junction bases unmatched: 13. The CDR3 has 16 amino acids. In nucleotides, the CDR3 is TGTGCCAGCAAAGTAGATCCGGGACAGCCTCAAGAGACCCAGTACTTC. Encoded protein: CASKVDPGQPQETQYF.

CDR3 loop: CASSHYQGGTNEKLFF. The CDR3 DNA is TGTGCCAGCAGCCATTATCAGGGGGGGACTAATGAAAAACTGTTTTTT. The chain combines TRBV2 with TRBJ1-4, with TRBD1 matching over 7 bases. The CDR3 runs 16 residues. The germline gives CDR1 SNHLY, CDR2 FYNNEI. With 6 bases clipped from V and 2 bases from J, the junction kept 9 bases outside the gene matches.

The chain combines TRBV19 with TRBJ2-3; TRBD2 agrees at 13 bases. The CDR3 is 16 amino acids. Germline loops: CDR1 LNHDA, CDR2 SQIVND (reference sequence). V lost 7 bases to trimming and J lost 8 bases; unmatched junction nucleotides: 12. The CDR3 reads CASKGSGLAGVGTQYF. In DNA form, the CDR3 reads TGTGCCAGTAAGGGCAGCGGACTAGCGGGGGTAGGTACGCAGTATTTT.

V is TRBV7-2 and J is TRBJ1-4; the D is unclear. This CDR3 has 17 residues. V lost 1 base, J lost 7 bases, and 19 bases lay in between. CDR1 and CDR2 from the germline V gene are SGHTA and FQGNSA. In nucleotides, the CDR3 is TGTGCCAGCAGCTTAGATTGGTCGAAGGGATCGAGTGAAAAACTGTTTTTT. Protein sequence: CASSLDWSKGSSEKLFF.

The chain has TRBV7-3 and TRBJ1-1; possible D gene TRBD1, 5 bases. V lost 4 bases and J lost 0, with 12 bases in between. The CDR3 runs 15 residues. The germline V gene encodes CDR1 SGHTA and CDR2 FQGTGA. CDR3 protein: CASSSSGLLNTEAFF. In DNA form, the CDR3 reads TGTGCCAGCAGCTCTTCGGGACTCCTGAACACTGAAGCTTTCTTT.

V usage is TRBV29-1 and J usage is TRBJ2-1, with D possibly matching TRBD1 (6 bases). V dropped 6 bases and J dropped 4 bases, with 16 bases sitting between them. The CDR3 has 14 amino acids. In germline, CDR1 is SQVTM, CDR2 ANQGSEA. CDR3 bases: TGCAGCGTAGACACAGGGCCCCTGTACAATGAGCAGTTCTTC. This translates into CSVDTGPLYNEQFF.

The chain joins TRBV6-6 to TRBJ1-2, with 8 bases identical to TRBD1. Germline CDR1 MNHNY, CDR2 SVGAGI (reference sequence). This CDR3 has 13 amino acids. Trimming took 6 bases from V and 2 from J; bases not matched to a gene: 2. The CDR3: CASSGQGNYGYTF. The CDR3 bases are TGTGCCAGCAGCGGACAGGGCAACTATGGCTACACCTTC.

This clone was counted a single time. The rearrangement joins TRBV9 to TRBJ2-1, with 10 bases lining up with TRBD2. CDR1 is SGDLS, CDR2 YYNGEE, per germline. J was trimmed by 2 bases and V by 4 bases; bases with no gene match: 6. The CDR3 has 16 amino acids. CDR3 residues: CASSTLGLAAYNEQFF. DNA of the CDR3: TGTGCCAGCAGCACCCTCGGACTAGCGGCCTACAATGAGCAGTTCTTC.

This clone has just a few counts. The V and J genes are TRBV5-4 and TRBJ1-1; 8 nucleotides line up with TRBD1. CDR3 length: 15 amino acids. Germline CDR1 reads SGHNT; CDR2 reads YYREEE (reference sequence). V dropped 1 base and J dropped 10; count of bases not matched to a gene: 12. CDR3 amino acids: CASSLYSTGAGGAFF. The CDR3 DNA sequence: TGTGCCAGCAGCTTGTATTCGACAGGGGCGGGAGGAGCTTTCTTT.

The chain carries TRBV28 and TRBJ2-7; 8 nucleotides agree with TRBD2. Germline V gives CDR1 MDHEN, CDR2 SYDVKM. The CDR3 has 15 residues. V lost 7 bases, J lost 2 bases, and 10 bases stayed unmatched. The CDR3 nucleotides are TGTGCCAGCACCTTTAACAGCGGGGGACCCTACGAGCAGTACTTC. It codes for CASTFNSGGPYEQYF.